This is a list of T cell receptor beta chains from one sample in a study of shared clonotypes between healthy human individuals. Generated by immunoSEQ multiplex PCR, the TCRdb table keeps only in-frame clones and is missing some. The repertoire holds approximately 460,000 clones, with about 74% as singletons. Sequencing was done on a sample of PBMCs. All receptors derive from a woman aged 40 to 50 in good health. Some clones in this sample may be carry-over from other donors' samples. Both conserved end residues are part of each CDR3. Each record gives: D gene, J gene, clone size, V gene, CDR3 DNA, CDR3 protein. A D gene is named only where the DNA matches it firmly. A clone size is listed for some rows: how often the clone was seen (once, few, many), or a class if it is expanded.

. | TRBJ1-3 | . | TRBV6-1 | TGTGCCAGCAGTGCCAGACACATCTCTGGAAACACCATATATTTT | CASSARHISGNTIYF
TRBD1 | TRBJ1-2 | . | TRBV18 | TGTGCCAGCTCCGCGACAGGGGGCGATGGCTACACCTTC | CASSATGGDGYTF
. | TRBJ2-5 | . | TRBV6-1 | TGTGCCAGCCGAAGGACAGCGCAAGAGACCCAGTACTTC | CASRRTAQETQYF
TRBD1 | TRBJ2-3 | few | TRBV28 | TGTGCCAGCATAGCAGGGGGCGAACTAGATACGCAGTATTTT | CASIAGGELDTQYF
. | TRBJ2-5 | . | TRBV15 | TGTGCCACCAGCAGAGATCTTTCAGGAGGGGAGACCCAGTACTTC | CATSRDLSGGETQYF
TRBD1 | TRBJ2-1 | . | TRBV19 | TGTGCCAGTAGGACGACAGGGATTGATGAGCAGTTCTTC | CASRTTGIDEQFF
. | TRBJ2-7 | . | TRBV7-3 | TGTGCCAGCAGCCCCGGTGGACCCTACGAGCAGTACTTC | CASSPGGPYEQYF
TRBD2 | TRBJ2-7 | . | TRBV18 | TGTGCCAGCTCAGAAGGACTAGCGGAGCTTTCCTACGAGCAGTACTTC | CASSEGLAELSYEQYF
. | TRBJ2-3 | . | TRBV12-1 | TGTGCCAGCAGCTTGCGGGACCACGCGAAGGTCACAGATACGCAGTATTTT | CASSLRDHAKVTDTQYF
. | TRBJ2-7 | . | TRBV4-1 | TGCGCCAGCAGCCAAGAGGGCGGGCTAGTCTCCTACGAGCAGTACTTC | CASSQEGGLVSYEQYF
. | TRBJ1-2 | . | TRBV29-1 | TGCAGCGTTGCGGGAGGCGTAGGGGGTAATGGCTACACCTTC | CSVAGGVGGNGYTF
. | TRBJ1-1 | once | TRBV6-5 | TGTGCCAGCAGTTTTGGCGGGGGGGAAGCTTTCTTT | CASSFGGGEAFF
TRBD2 | TRBJ2-1 | . | TRBV27 | TGTGCCAGCAGTTTAGGACTAGCTCAGGAGCAGTTCTTC | CASSLGLAQEQFF